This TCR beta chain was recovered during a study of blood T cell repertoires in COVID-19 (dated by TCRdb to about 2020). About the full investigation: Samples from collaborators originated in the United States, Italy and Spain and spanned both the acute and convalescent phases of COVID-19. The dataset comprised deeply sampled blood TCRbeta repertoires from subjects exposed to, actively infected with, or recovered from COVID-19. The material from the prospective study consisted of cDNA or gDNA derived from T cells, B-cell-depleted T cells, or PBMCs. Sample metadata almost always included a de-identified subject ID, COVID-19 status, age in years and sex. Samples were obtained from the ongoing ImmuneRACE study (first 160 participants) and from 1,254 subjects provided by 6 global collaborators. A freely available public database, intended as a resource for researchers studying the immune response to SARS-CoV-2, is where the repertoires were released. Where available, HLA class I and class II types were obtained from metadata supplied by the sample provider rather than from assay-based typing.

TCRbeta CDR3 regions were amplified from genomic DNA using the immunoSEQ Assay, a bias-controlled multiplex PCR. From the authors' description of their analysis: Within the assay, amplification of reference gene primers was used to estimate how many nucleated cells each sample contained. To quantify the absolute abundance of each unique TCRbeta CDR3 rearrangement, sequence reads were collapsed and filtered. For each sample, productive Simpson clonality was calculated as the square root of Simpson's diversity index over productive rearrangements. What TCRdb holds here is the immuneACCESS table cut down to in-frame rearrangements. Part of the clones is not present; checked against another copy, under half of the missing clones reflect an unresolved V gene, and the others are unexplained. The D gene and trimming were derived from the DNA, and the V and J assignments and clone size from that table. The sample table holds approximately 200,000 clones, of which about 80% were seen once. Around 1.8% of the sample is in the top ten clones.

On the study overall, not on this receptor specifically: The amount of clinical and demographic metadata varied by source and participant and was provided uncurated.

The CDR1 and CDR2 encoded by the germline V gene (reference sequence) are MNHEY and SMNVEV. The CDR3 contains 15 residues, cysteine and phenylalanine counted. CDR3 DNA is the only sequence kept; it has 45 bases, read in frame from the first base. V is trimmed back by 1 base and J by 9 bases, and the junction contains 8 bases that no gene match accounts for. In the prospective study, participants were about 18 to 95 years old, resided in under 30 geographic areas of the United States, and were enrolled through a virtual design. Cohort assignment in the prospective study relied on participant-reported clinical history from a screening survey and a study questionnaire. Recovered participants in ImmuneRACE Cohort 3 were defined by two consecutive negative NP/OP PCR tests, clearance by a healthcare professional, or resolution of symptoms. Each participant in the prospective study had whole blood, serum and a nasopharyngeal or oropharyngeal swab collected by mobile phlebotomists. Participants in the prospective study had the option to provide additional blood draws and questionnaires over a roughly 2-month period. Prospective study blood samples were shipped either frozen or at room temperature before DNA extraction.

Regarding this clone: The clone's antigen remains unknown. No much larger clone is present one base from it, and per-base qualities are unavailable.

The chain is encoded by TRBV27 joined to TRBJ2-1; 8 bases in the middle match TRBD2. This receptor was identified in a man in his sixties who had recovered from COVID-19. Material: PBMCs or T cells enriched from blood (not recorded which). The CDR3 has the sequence CASSLFTSRGGEQFF. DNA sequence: TGTGCCAGCAGTTTATTTACGAGTCGGGGGGGTGAGCAGTTCTTC.